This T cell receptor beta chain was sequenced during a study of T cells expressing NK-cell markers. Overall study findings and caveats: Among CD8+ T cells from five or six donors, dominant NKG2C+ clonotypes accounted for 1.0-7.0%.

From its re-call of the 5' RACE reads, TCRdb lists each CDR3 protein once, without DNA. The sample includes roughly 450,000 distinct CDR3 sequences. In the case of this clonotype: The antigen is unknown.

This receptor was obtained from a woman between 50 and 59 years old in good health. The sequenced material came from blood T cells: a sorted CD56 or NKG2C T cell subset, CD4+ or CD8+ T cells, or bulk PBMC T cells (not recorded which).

CDR3 protein: CASSQVSSRGARTEAFF. The gene calls are TRBV3-1 and TRBJ1-1; no DNA is available, so the TRBD1 call from TCRdb remains unchecked. This CDR3 region has 17 residues. Germline V gene lookup returns CDR1 LGHDT and CDR2 YNNKEL (reference sequence).